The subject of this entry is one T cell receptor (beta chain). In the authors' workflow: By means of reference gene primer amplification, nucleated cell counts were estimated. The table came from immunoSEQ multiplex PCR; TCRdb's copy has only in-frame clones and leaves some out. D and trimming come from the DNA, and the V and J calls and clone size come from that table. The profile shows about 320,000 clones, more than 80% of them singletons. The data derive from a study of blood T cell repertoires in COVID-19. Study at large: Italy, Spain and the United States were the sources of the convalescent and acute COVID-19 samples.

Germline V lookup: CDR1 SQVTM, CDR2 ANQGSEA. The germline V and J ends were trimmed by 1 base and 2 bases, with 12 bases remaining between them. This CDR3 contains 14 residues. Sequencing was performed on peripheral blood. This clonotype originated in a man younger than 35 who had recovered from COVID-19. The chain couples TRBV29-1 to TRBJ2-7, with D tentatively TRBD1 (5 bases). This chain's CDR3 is CSVEVREGAYEQYF. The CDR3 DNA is TGCAGCGTTGAAGTAAGGGAAGGGGCCTACGAGCAGTACTTC.